What follows are 29 T cell receptor beta chains derived from one specimen sequenced in a study of blood T cell repertoires in COVID-19. TCRdb's table, derived via immunoSEQ multiplex PCR, lists solely in-frame clones and lacks some. The profile shows 80,000 to 95,000 clones, 81% of them singletons. Source material: peripheral blood. These receptors came from a man older than 75 with acute or convalescent COVID-19.

This chain uses TRBV7-2 with TRBJ1-5; D gene ambiguous. The germline V gene has CDR1 SGHTA and CDR2 FQGNSA. The CDR3 extends over 15 amino acids. V shed 0 bases and J shed 6 bases, with 12 bases lying between them. The CDR3 spells CASSLAGFSGQPQHF. The CDR3 bases are TGTGCCAGCAGCTTAGCCGGCTTCTCGGGTCAGCCCCAGCATTTT.

This chain links TRBV5-1 with TRBJ2-2; 8 bases are a match to TRBD1. V lost 5 bases, J lost 4 bases, and 10 bases stayed unmatched. Germline values: CDR1 SGHRS, CDR2 YFSETQ. This CDR3 is 16 amino acids long. CDR3 residues: CASRSGQGTFTGELFF. The CDR3 DNA reads as TGCGCCAGCAGATCCGGACAGGGAACGTTCACCGGGGAGCTGTTTTTT.

The V gene is TRBV5-1, the J gene TRBJ2-7; 9 bases are shared with TRBD1. Germline-derived CDR1 and CDR2 are SGHRS and YFSETQ. Germline trimming cut 3 bases from V and 5 bases from J; bases unmatched to any gene: 6. The CDR3 is 14 amino acids. DNA for the CDR3: TGCGCCAGCAGCTCGGGACAGGGACTCCACGAGCAGTACTTC. Translated: CASSSGQGLHEQYF.

This clone was seen ten or more times. The J gene is TRBJ1-6, the V gene TRBV5-8; TRBD1 aligns across 8 bases. The V gene's germline CDR1 is SGHTS and CDR2 YDEGEE. V lost 2 bases and J lost 5; bases outside the gene matches: 6. The CDR3 covers 16 residues. The CDR3 spells CASSLRTGSNNSPLHF. CDR3 bases: TGTGCCAGCAGCTTACGGACAGGGAGCAATAATTCACCCCTCCACTTT.

The gene calls are TRBV6-1 and TRBJ2-3, with 8 nucleotides matching TRBD2. Trimming at V came to 2 bases and at J to 5 bases, leaving 6 bases not matched to a gene. Germline assignment: CDR1 MNHNS and CDR2 SASEGT. The CDR3 runs to 15 residues. The CDR3 sequence is CASSERLAGLDTQYF. DNA for the CDR3: TGTGCCAGCAGTGAACGGCTAGCGGGTCTAGATACGCAGTATTTT.

The genes are TRBV28 and TRBJ1-2, with a tentative D call TRBD1 (6 bases). The CDR3 runs 14 residues. Trimming took off 5 bases at V and 4 bases at J, with 14 bases between the two ends. Germline-derived CDR1 and CDR2 are MDHEN and SYDVKM. This chain's CDR3 is CASSMDSLGYGYTF. The CDR3 DNA reads TGTGCCAGCAGTATGGACAGCCTTGGCTATGGCTACACCTTC.

The chain has TRBV12-5 and TRBJ1-1; perhaps TRBD1 as D (5 bases). Trimming pared 7 bases from V and 2 bases from J, leaving 14 bases between. The CDR3 loop spans 14 amino acids. Germline V lookup: CDR1 LGHNT, CDR2 FRNRAP. The CDR3 DNA is TGTGCTAGTGATGGGGGGGTCTTCAACACTGAAGCTTTCTTT. Translation: CASDGGVFNTEAFF.

This clone was recorded only once. The chain carries TRBV6-5 and TRBJ1-1, with D maybe TRBD1 (5 bases). Germline assignment: CDR1 MNHEY and CDR2 SVGAGI. The CDR3 covers 15 residues. The V end lost 5 bases, the J end lost 3 bases, and 16 bases lay between the germline ends. CDR3 in amino acids: CASSRDFRGDTEAFF. The CDR3 DNA follows: TGTGCCAGCAGTCGGGACTTCCGAGGGGACACTGAAGCTTTCTTT.

The J gene is TRBJ2-7, the V gene TRBV6-2 or TRBV6-3, with D possibly TRBD1 on 6 matching bases. With 2 bases removed from V and 2 bases from J, the gap between germline ends came to 7 bases. The germline V gene encodes CDR1 MNHEY and CDR2 SVGEGT. The CDR3 contains 13 residues. CDR3 protein: CASSYGDTYEQYF. The CDR3 DNA is TGTGCCAGCAGTTACGGGGACACCTACGAGCAGTACTTC.

The chain employs TRBV5-1 and TRBJ1-1; 7 bases are shared with TRBD1. Germline values: CDR1 SGHRS, CDR2 YFSETQ. V was pared by 5 bases and J by 2 bases, with 3 bases of the junction left unmatched. This CDR3 has 13 amino acids. Here the CDR3 DNA reads TGCGCCAGCAGGGAGGGGGCCAACACTGAAGCTTTCTTT. It translates to CASREGANTEAFF. The full variable domain, with the rest looked up from reference TRBV5-1 and TRBJ1-1, is KAGVTQTPRYLIKTRGQQVTLSCSPISGHRSVSWYQQTPGQGLQFLFEYFSETQRNKGNFPGRFSGRQFSNSRSEMNVSTLELGDSALYLCASREGANTEAFFGQGTRLTVV.

The rearrangement links TRBV5-1 to TRBJ2-1; 13 bases line up with TRBD2. The trim removed 3 bases at V and 0 bases at J, leaving 3 bases unmatched. This CDR3 is built from 17 residues. The germline V gene has CDR1 SGHRS and CDR2 YFSETQ. The CDR3 nucleotides are TGCGCCAGCAGCTGGGGGACTAGCGGGGACTCCTACAATGAGCAGTTCTTC. Translation: CASSWGTSGDSYNEQFF.

This rearrangement joins TRBV6-1 to TRBJ2-2; D perhaps matches TRBD1 (6 bases). Germline V lookup: CDR1 MNHNS, CDR2 SASEGT. V dropped 2 bases and J dropped 1 base, with 8 bases sitting between them. CDR3 length: 15 residues. CDR3 region: CASSEPGQNTGELFF. CDR3 in DNA: TGTGCCAGCAGTGAACCGGGACAGAACACCGGGGAGCTGTTTTTT.

This chain uses TRBV19 with TRBJ2-1; 7 bases fit TRBD1. The V gene end was trimmed by 4 bases and the J gene end by 9 bases; junction bases not matched to a gene: 6. Germline V gene data show CDR1 as LNHDA and CDR2 as SQIVND (reference sequence). The CDR3 runs 13 residues. CDR3 sequence: CASSNTGEGEQFF. DNA for the CDR3: TGTGCCAGTAGTAATACAGGGGAAGGTGAGCAGTTCTTC.

The chain combines TRBV7-9 with TRBJ1-4; 9 bases fit TRBD1. The germline V gene has CDR1 SEHNR and CDR2 FQNEAQ (reference sequence). The CDR3 consists of 14 residues. The J segment lost 8 bases and the V segment lost 6 bases, leaving 7 bases of the junction unmatched. The DNA of the CDR3 is TGTGCCAGCAGGGCCGGGACAGGGAGCGAAAAACTGTTTTTT. As protein: CASRAGTGSEKLFF.

The chain carries TRBV18 and TRBJ1-4, with TRBD1 as a possible D gene (5 bases). Germline loops: CDR1 KGHSH, CDR2 LQKENI. V lost 3 bases, J lost 6 bases, and 11 bases lay in between. The CDR3 length is 14 residues. The CDR3 nucleotides read TGTGCCAGCTCACCGACGACGGGGGATGAAAAACTGTTTTTT. Translation gives CASSPTTGDEKLFF.

V is TRBV2 and J is TRBJ1-5; D ambiguous. In germline, CDR1 is SNHLY, CDR2 FYNNEI. V lost 3 bases to trimming and J lost 7 bases, with 13 bases between them. CDR3 size: 14 residues. Written as DNA, the CDR3 is TGTGCCAGCAGTGATCGGGGTACCCCCCAGCCCCAGCATTTT. It specifies CASSDRGTPQPQHF.

This clone was picked up a small number of times. V is TRBV5-4 and J is TRBJ1-4; the D is unclear. This CDR3 comprises 14 residues. Germline lookup yields CDR1 SGHNT and CDR2 YYREEE (reference sequence). The V end was cut by 5 bases, the J end by 8 bases, with 16 bases between. The CDR3 spells CASSLTGIGEKLFF. The DNA for the CDR3 is TGTGCCAGCAGTCTGACGGGGATAGGGGAAAAACTGTTTTTT.

The chain combines TRBV7-2 with TRBJ2-7; 8 bases are shared with TRBD1. The CDR3 spans 15 residues. V lost 5 bases, J lost 2 bases, and 8 bases stayed unmatched. CDR1 and CDR2 (germline): SGHTA, FQGNSA. Here the CDR3 DNA reads TGTGCCAGCAGCGTGAGGACAGGGAACACCTACGAGCAGTACTTC. Its translation: CASSVRTGNTYEQYF.

The chain employs TRBV5-1 and TRBJ1-3; TRBD1 matches at 7 bases. Germline V lookup: CDR1 SGHRS, CDR2 YFSETQ. The CDR3 has 15 amino acids. With V trimmed by 4 bases and J by 4 bases, 8 bases remained unmatched. As DNA, the CDR3 is TGCGCCAGCAGCAAGTTGCCGGGACAGGGAAACACCATATATTTT. Its protein is CASSKLPGQGNTIYF.

This chain uses TRBV7-2 with TRBJ1-1, with D hard to call. Trimming left V 1 base short and J 4 bases short, with 10 bases between. Germline lookup yields CDR1 SGHTA and CDR2 FQGNSA. This CDR3 comprises 14 residues. The CDR3 nucleotides are TGTGCCAGCAGCTTAGGGGCTTCCCCCACTGAAGCTTTCTTT. Protein product: CASSLGASPTEAFF.

The chain recombines TRBV5-1 with TRBJ2-7; 10 bases are a match to TRBD2. V was clipped by 0 bases and J by 3 bases; unmatched bases: 3. Per the germline V gene, CDR1 is SGHRS and CDR2 is YFSETQ. The CDR3 has 15 amino acids. This CDR3 reads CASSLDSGRFYEQYF. The CDR3 DNA sequence: TGCGCCAGCAGCTTGGATAGCGGGAGGTTCTACGAGCAGTACTTC.

This chain's CDR3 is CASSPTSGTGLYFF. The CDR3, as DNA: TGTGCCAGCAGCCCGACTAGCGGGACGGGTTTGTATTTCTTC. The rearrangement links TRBV27 to TRBJ2-1; TRBD2 aligns across 11 bases. This CDR3 contains 14 residues. The J segment lost 16 bases and the V segment lost 6 bases, leaving 14 bases of the junction unmatched. Looked up from germline, CDR1 is MNHEY and CDR2 is SMNVEV (reference sequence).

This sequence joins TRBV6-5 and TRBJ1-2, with D perhaps matching TRBD1 (5 bases). The CDR3 length is 14 residues. Germline CDR1 and CDR2: MNHEY and SVGAGI. V was cut by 5 bases and J by 0 bases, with 10 bases left in between. CDR3 bases: TGTGCCAGCAGTCGGACACGCTCTAACTATGGCTACACCTTC. It codes for CASSRTRSNYGYTF.

The chain is built from TRBV7-9 and TRBJ1-2; D is perhaps TRBD1 (6 bases). V was clipped by 5 bases and J by 9 bases, with 22 bases between them. The CDR3 is 15 amino acids. Germline V gene lookup returns CDR1 SEHNR and CDR2 FQNEAQ (reference sequence). The CDR3 is CASSAQGIGGNSYTF. The CDR3, as DNA: TGTGCCAGCAGCGCACAGGGAATTGGGGGCAATAGCTACACCTTC.

This clone was found a few times. This chain links TRBV10-3 with TRBJ2-7; TRBD1 is a possible D gene (6 bases). CDR1 ENHRY and CDR2 SYGVKD come from the germline V gene. The CDR3 has 16 amino acids. Trimming took 2 bases from V and 4 from J, leaving 18 bases between them. In DNA form, the CDR3 reads TGTGCCATCAGTGAGAGGAATCCGGGACAAAAGTACGAGCAGTACTTC. Translation: CAISERNPGQKYEQYF.

The chain employs TRBV6-6 and TRBJ1-3; D possibly corresponds to TRBD1 (5 bases). The length of the CDR3 is 13 residues. Germline V gives CDR1 MNHNY, CDR2 SVGAGI (reference sequence). With 6 bases removed from V and 4 bases from J, the gap between germline ends came to 10 bases. The CDR3 DNA reads as TGTGCCAGCAGCCGGGACTTCGGAAACACCATATATTTT. Its translation: CASSRDFGNTIYF.

The chain has TRBV18 and TRBJ1-2, with D perhaps matching TRBD1 (5 bases). The germline gives CDR1 KGHSH, CDR2 LQKENI. Trimming removed 0 bases from V and 5 bases from J, with 19 bases in between. The CDR3 covers 17 residues. CDR3 coding DNA: TGTGCCAGCTCACCACCCACCAGGGCTAGGGTCCGGTATGGCTACACCTTC. Its protein product is CASSPPTRARVRYGYTF.

This clone was picked up a small number of times. The chain uses TRBV7-8 and TRBJ2-7; weak D call: TRBD1 (6 bases). This CDR3 is 15 amino acids long. Germline-derived CDR1 and CDR2 are SGHVS and FQNEAQ. V lost 0 bases and J 2 bases, leaving 11 bases between the germline ends. CDR3 DNA: TGTGCCAGCAGCTTAGCGGGGACAAACCCCTACGAGCAGTACTTC. Protein product: CASSLAGTNPYEQYF.

This rearrangement joins TRBV3-1 (or the pseudogene TRBV3-2) to TRBJ1-3; D call uncertain. Germline CDR1 is LGHDT and CDR2 is YNNKEL (reference sequence). CDR3 length: 16 amino acids. The V and J ends lost 1 base and 0 bases respectively, with 10 bases between them. The CDR3 DNA reads TGTGCCAGCAGCCAAGCCAATTACTACTCTGGAAACACCATATATTTT. Residues: CASSQANYYSGNTIYF.